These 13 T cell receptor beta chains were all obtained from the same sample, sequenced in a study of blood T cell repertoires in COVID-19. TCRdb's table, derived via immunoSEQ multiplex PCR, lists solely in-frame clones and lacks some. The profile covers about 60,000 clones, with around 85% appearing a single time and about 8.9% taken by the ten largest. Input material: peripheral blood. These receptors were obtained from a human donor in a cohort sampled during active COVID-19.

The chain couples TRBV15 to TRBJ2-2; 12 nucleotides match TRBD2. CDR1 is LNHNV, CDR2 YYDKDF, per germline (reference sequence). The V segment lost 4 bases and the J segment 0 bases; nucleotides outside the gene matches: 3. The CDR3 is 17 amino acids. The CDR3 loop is CATSIRLAGANTGELFF. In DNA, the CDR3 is TGTGCCACCAGCATCCGACTAGCGGGGGCGAACACCGGGGAGCTGTTTTTT.

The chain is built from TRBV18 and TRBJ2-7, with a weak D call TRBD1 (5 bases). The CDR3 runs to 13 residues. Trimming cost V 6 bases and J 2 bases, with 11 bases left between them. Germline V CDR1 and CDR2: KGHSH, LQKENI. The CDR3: CASSLQGTYEQYF. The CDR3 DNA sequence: TGTGCCAGCTCCCTCCAGGGTACCTACGAGCAGTACTTC.

CDR3 nucleotides: TGTGCCAGCAGCTTGGCCGCATCCTCCTCTGGAAACACCATATATTTT. This codes for CASSLAASSSGNTIYF. J is TRBJ1-3 and V is TRBV7-9, with unresolved D. The CDR3 totals 16 residues. Per germline, CDR1 SEHNR and CDR2 FQNEAQ (reference sequence). Between the trimmed V and J ends, which lost 3 bases and 0 bases, there was a span of 12 bases.

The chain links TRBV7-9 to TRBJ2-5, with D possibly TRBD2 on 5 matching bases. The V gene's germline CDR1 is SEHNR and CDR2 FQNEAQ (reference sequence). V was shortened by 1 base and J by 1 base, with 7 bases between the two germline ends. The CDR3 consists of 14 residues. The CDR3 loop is CASSLGLSQETQYF. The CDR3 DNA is TGTGCCAGCAGCTTAGGACTATCCCAAGAGACCCAGTACTTC.

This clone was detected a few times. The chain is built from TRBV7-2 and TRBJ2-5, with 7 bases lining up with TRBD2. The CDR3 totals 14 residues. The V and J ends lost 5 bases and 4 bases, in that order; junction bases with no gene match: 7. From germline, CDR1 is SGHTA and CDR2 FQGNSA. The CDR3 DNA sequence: TGTGCCAGCAGCCCGGGACTAATGGTAGAGACCCAGTACTTC. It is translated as CASSPGLMVETQYF.

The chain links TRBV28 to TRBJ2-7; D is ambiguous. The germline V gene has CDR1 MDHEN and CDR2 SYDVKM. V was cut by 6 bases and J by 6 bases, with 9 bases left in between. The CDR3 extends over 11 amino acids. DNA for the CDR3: TGTGCCAGCAGCCCGTCTTTCGAGCAGTACTTC. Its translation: CASSPSFEQYF.

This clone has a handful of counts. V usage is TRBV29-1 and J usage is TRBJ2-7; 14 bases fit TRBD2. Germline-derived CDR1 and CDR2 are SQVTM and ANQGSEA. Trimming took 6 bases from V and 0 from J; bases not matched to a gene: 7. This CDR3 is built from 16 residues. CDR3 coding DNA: TGCAGCGTGACCGGGACTAGCGGGGGTAGCTCCTACGAGCAGTACTTC. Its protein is CSVTGTSGGSSYEQYF.

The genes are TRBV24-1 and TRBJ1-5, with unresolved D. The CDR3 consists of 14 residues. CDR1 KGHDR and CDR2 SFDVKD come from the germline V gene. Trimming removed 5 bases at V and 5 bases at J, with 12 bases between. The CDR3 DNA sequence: TGTGCCACCAGTGGTCGGGGTTGGGATCAGCCCCAGCATTTT. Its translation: CATSGRGWDQPQHF.

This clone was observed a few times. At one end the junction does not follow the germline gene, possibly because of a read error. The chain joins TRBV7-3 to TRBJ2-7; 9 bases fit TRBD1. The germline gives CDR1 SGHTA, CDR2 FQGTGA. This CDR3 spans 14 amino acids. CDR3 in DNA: TGTGCCAGCAGCCAGGGACAGGGATCCTACGAGCGGTACTTC. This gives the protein CASSQGQGSYERYF.

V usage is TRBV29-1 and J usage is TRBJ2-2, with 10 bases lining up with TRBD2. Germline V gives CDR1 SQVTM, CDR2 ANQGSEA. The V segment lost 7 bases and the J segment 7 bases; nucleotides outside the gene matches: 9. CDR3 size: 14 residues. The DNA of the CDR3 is TGCAGCGCTGGAAGACTAGCGGGTGGCGGGGAGCTGTTTTTT. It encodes CSAGRLAGGGELFF.

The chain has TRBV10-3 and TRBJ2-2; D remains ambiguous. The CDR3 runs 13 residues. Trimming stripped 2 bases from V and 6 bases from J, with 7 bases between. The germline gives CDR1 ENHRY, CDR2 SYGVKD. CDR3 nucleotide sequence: TGTGCCATCAGTGAGGTAGACTCCGGGGAGCTGTTTTTT. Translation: CAISEVDSGELFF.

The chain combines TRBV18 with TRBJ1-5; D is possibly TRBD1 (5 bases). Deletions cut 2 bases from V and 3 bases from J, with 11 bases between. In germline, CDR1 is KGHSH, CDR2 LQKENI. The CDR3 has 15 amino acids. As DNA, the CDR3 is TGTGCCAGCTCACCAGGCGGGGGTTTCAATCAGCCCCAGCATTTT. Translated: CASSPGGGFNQPQHF.

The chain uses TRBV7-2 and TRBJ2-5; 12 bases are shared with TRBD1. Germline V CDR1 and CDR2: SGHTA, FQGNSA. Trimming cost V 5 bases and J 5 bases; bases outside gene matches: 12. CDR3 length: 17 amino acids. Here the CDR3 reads CASSPRPGQGAGETQYF. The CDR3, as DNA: TGTGCCAGCAGCCCCCGACCGGGACAGGGGGCTGGGGAGACCCAGTACTTC.